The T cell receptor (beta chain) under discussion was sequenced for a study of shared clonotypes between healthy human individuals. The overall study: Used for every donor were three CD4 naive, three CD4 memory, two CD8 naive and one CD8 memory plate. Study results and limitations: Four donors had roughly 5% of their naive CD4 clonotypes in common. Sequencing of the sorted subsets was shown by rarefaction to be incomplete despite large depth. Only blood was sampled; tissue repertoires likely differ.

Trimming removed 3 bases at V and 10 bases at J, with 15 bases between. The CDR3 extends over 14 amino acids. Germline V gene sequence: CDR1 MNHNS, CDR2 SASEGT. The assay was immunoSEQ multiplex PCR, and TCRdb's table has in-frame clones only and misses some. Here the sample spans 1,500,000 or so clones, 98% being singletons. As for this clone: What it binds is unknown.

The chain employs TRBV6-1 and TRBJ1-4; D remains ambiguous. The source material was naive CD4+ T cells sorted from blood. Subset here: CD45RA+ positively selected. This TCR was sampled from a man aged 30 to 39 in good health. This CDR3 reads CASSERQAVRKLFF. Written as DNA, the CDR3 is TGTGCCAGCAGTGAGCGCCAGGCGGTCAGAAAACTGTTTTTT.